What follows are 11 T cell receptor beta chains derived from one specimen sequenced in a study of shared clonotypes between healthy human individuals. The method was immunoSEQ multiplex PCR; TCRdb's version includes in-frame clones alone and lacks a portion of them. The data contain about 2.3 million clones, around 93% of them seen just once; the ten biggest clones take up around 0.4%. The specimen sequenced was naive CD4+ T cells from PBMCs. Subset meaning: CD45RA+ positively selected. Every receptor here comes from a man younger than 35 in good health. Some clones in this sample may be carry-over from other donors' samples.

The chain carries TRBV6-6 and TRBJ1-2; 10 bases are a match to TRBD1. V was clipped by 6 bases and J by 8 bases; unmatched bases: 0. Germline assignment: CDR1 MNHNY and CDR2 SVGAGI (reference sequence). The CDR3 is made up of 11 amino acids. CDR3 sequence: CASRTGGGYTF. CDR3 sequence (DNA): TGTGCCAGCAGGACAGGGGGCGGCTACACCTTC.

Details on this clone: Other DNA sequences in this sample translate to the same CDR3. The V and J genes are TRBV29-1 and TRBJ2-5; D is uncertain. The CDR3 runs to 12 residues. From germline, CDR1 is SQVTM and CDR2 ANQGSEA. Trimming took 4 bases from V and 1 from J, leaving 7 bases between them. The CDR3 region is CSVVGSQETQYF. In DNA, the CDR3 is TGCAGCGTTGTGGGTAGCCAAGAGACCCAGTACTTC.

Of note for this clone: Other DNA sequences in the same sample also yield this CDR3. The chain joins TRBV5-1 to TRBJ2-7; D not resolved. This CDR3 has 11 residues. Trimming removed 4 bases from V and 3 bases from J, with 5 bases in between. Germline assignment: CDR1 SGHRS and CDR2 YFSETQ. The CDR3 region is CASSDFYEQYF. In DNA form, the CDR3 reads TGCGCCAGCAGCGATTTCTACGAGCAGTACTTC.

This chain connects TRBV2 to TRBJ2-7, with D possibly matching TRBD1 (6 bases). Germline-derived CDR1 and CDR2 are SNHLY and FYNNEI. V was cut by 6 bases and J by 8 bases, with 20 bases left in between. The CDR3 spans 14 residues. This chain's CDR3 is CASSATGNKLKQYF. The CDR3 bases are TGTGCCAGCAGCGCTACAGGGAATAAATTGAAGCAGTACTTC.

This clone was found once. The chain carries TRBV10-2 and TRBJ2-1; D is perhaps TRBD2 (6 bases). Germline CDR1 and CDR2: WSHSY and SAAADI. This CDR3 has 15 residues. V dropped 0 bases and J dropped 4 bases, with 10 bases sitting between them. The CDR3: CASSESASVYNEQFF. For the CDR3, the DNA is TGCGCCAGCAGTGAGTCGGCTAGCGTTTACAATGAGCAGTTCTTC.

The chain uses TRBV6-5 and TRBJ2-3, with 14 bases that match TRBD2. Germline V gene lookup returns CDR1 MNHEY and CDR2 SVGAGI. CDR3 length equals 15 residues. The J segment lost 5 bases and the V segment lost 6 bases, leaving 4 bases of the junction unmatched. This chain's CDR3 is CASRGTSGSIDTQYF. Here the CDR3 DNA reads TGTGCCAGCAGGGGGACTAGCGGGAGTATAGATACGCAGTATTTT.

A note on this clone: The same CDR3 is also encoded by other DNA sequences in this sample. This rearrangement joins TRBV7-9 to TRBJ1-1; no firm D call. The CDR3 totals 13 residues. Trimming shortened V by 5 bases and J by 0 bases, and 7 bases separated the two germline ends. Germline lookup yields CDR1 SEHNR and CDR2 FQNEAQ (reference sequence). DNA for the CDR3: TGTGCCAGCAGCGGAAGGATGAACACTGAAGCTTTCTTT. It encodes CASSGRMNTEAFF.

This clone was counted only a few times. The chain has TRBV5-4 and TRBJ2-7, with 9 bases aligning to TRBD2. Germline CDR1 reads SGHNT; CDR2 reads YYREEE (reference sequence). Losses at the gene ends were 0 bases for V and 6 bases for J; bases not matched to a gene: 7. The CDR3 is made up of 15 amino acids. CDR3 region: CASSLVASGKVEQYF. CDR3 nucleotide sequence: TGTGCCAGCAGCTTGGTGGCTAGCGGGAAGGTCGAGCAGTACTTC.

The gene calls are TRBV5-1 and TRBJ1-3; the D is unclear. V gave up 0 bases and J gave up 0 bases, with 13 bases separating them. CDR3 length: 17 residues. Looked up from germline, CDR1 is SGHRS and CDR2 is YFSETQ. The DNA of the CDR3 is TGCGCCAGCAGCTTGGATCCAGGTGGGATCTCTGGAAACACCATATATTTT. Amino acids: CASSLDPGGISGNTIYF.

This sequence joins TRBV19 and TRBJ2-7; a weak D match, TRBD1 (6 bases). The V gene lost 3 bases and the J gene lost 6 bases, with 12 bases spanning the gap. CDR3 length equals 13 residues. CDR1 and CDR2 from the germline V gene are LNHDA and SQIVND (reference sequence). In DNA, the CDR3 is TGTGCCAGTAGTATGTGGGGGCTCGGCGAGCAGTACTTC. Protein product: CASSMWGLGEQYF.

A single count supports this clone. The chain uses TRBV19 and TRBJ1-1, with 8 bases fitting TRBD1. Germline values: CDR1 LNHDA, CDR2 SQIVND (reference sequence). The CDR3 spans 15 residues. Trimming took 3 bases from V and 9 from J; bases not matched to a gene: 12. CDR3 nucleotide sequence: TGTGCCAGTAGTATTTACAGGGGGGCCGTTGCTCAAGCTTTCTTT. This gives the protein CASSIYRGAVAQAFF.